This T cell receptor (beta chain) was profiled in a study of identical twins. Broader study findings: Not following the same donors, the study drew its conclusions from cross-sectional statistical analysis.

A few counts support this clonotype. What it recognizes is unknown. Using its own MiXCR run on the 5' RACE reads, TCRdb lists one record per CDR3 protein. The sample consists of roughly 480,000 distinct CDR3 sequences, 20% to 25% of them appearing once. V shed 1 base and J shed 2 bases, with 7 bases lying between them. The CDR3 consists of 15 residues. Germline V gives CDR1 SGHDT, CDR2 YYEEEE. The same sample was also studied in work on T cells expressing NK-cell markers. That paper states: The authors restricted sorting to alpha-beta TCR T cells with an anti-gamma-delta TCR antibody in several experiments.

The TCR was taken from a woman under 30 in good health. The genes are TRBV5-6 and TRBJ2-6; maybe TRBD1 (6 bases). The sequenced sample consisted of CD4+ T cells sorted from blood. The CDR3 loop reads CASSLSGAGANVLTF. The CDR3 DNA follows: TGTGCCAGCAGCTTGTCAGGGGCTGGGGCCAACGTCCTGACTTTC.